These 14 T cell receptor beta chains were all obtained from the same sample, sequenced in a study of T cell responses to AZD1222 COVID-19 vaccine. This table comes from immunoSEQ multiplex PCR, and its TCRdb copy is limited to in-frame clones, with some not included. The sample gives 200,000 or so clones, 75% to 90% of which show up once; approximately 2.7% is in the top ten. The sequenced sample was peripheral blood, obtained on day 0 of MenACWY control vaccination. These receptors were obtained from an adult in good health.

This clone was seen a handful of times. V is TRBV19 and J is TRBJ2-3; no reliable D call. The CDR3 sequence is 13 residues long. The germline V gene has CDR1 LNHDA and CDR2 SQIVND (reference sequence). V lost 1 base and J 0 bases, leaving 2 bases between the germline ends. CDR3: CASSIASTDTQYF. The CDR3 bases are TGTGCCAGTAGTATAGCTAGCACAGATACGCAGTATTTT.

The chain has TRBV2 and TRBJ1-3; no clear D gene. This CDR3 region has 14 residues. From germline, CDR1 is SNHLY and CDR2 FYNNEI. V was trimmed by 2 bases and J by 0 bases, leaving 5 bases between them. CDR3 loop: CASSEYGSGNTIYF. CDR3 coding DNA: TGTGCCAGCAGTGAATATGGCTCTGGAAACACCATATATTTT.

V and J are TRBV9 and TRBJ2-3, with TRBD2 identical over 10 bases. V lost 4 bases, J lost 6 bases, and 8 bases stayed unmatched. CDR1 and CDR2 (germline): SGDLS, YYNGEE. The CDR3 totals 15 residues. As DNA, the CDR3 is TGTGCCAGCAGCATAACCGGGACTAGCGCCGATACGCAGTATTTT. Amino acid sequence: CASSITGTSADTQYF.

Regarding this clone: Other DNA sequences in this specimen translate into the identical CDR3. The V call is TRBV5-1, the J call TRBJ1-3; tentatively, D is TRBD1 (6 bases). CDR1 and CDR2 (germline): SGHRS, YFSETQ. Between the trimmed V and J ends, which lost 2 bases and 0 bases, there was a span of 9 bases. The CDR3 covers 15 residues. The CDR3 spells CASSFTGTSGNTIYF. The CDR3 DNA sequence: TGCGCCAGCAGCTTTACAGGGACCTCTGGAAACACCATATATTTT.

The V gene is TRBV5-1, the J gene TRBJ1-2; D is unresolved. The V end was cut by 7 bases, the J end by 4 bases, with 17 bases between. The CDR3 contains 14 residues. Germline V lookup: CDR1 SGHRS, CDR2 YFSETQ. The CDR3: CASSLAADVYGYTF. The CDR3 DNA follows: TGCGCCAGCTCACTGGCGGCGGACGTCTATGGCTACACCTTC.

This rearrangement joins TRBV19 to TRBJ2-1; 8 bases agree with TRBD1. Trimming took 6 bases from V and 9 from J; bases not matched to a gene: 13. The CDR3 length is 15 residues. CDR1 and CDR2 from the germline V gene are LNHDA and SQIVND (reference sequence). CDR3 loop: CASRSGQGKGSEQFF. The CDR3, as DNA: TGTGCCAGTAGATCAGGACAGGGAAAAGGGAGTGAGCAGTTCTTC.

This clone was detected only once. Other DNA sequences from this sample encode an identical CDR3 as well. The chain is built from TRBV5-1 and TRBJ1-1; D call uncertain. Trimming removed 0 bases from V and 8 bases from J, with 8 bases in between. The germline V gene has CDR1 SGHRS and CDR2 YFSETQ. The length of the CDR3 is 12 residues. CDR3 coding DNA: TGCGCCAGCAGCTTGGGACAAGGAGAAGCTTTCTTT. This sequence encodes CASSLGQGEAFF.

This chain uses TRBV3-1 (or the pseudogene TRBV3-2) with TRBJ1-6; perhaps TRBD1 as D (5 bases). The CDR3 contains 18 residues. CDR1 is LGHDT, CDR2 YNNKEL, per germline (reference sequence). Between the trimmed V and J ends, which lost 1 base and 8 bases, there was a span of 21 bases. CDR3 coding DNA: TGTGCCAGCAGCCAAGCCCCCTGGGGAGGGGCCGTGGATTCACCCCTCCACTTT. This sequence encodes CASSQAPWGGAVDSPLHF.

The CDR3 DNA reads as TGTGCCAGCAGTGAACAGGACAATGAGCAGTTCTTC. It translates to CASSEQDNEQFF. The chain combines TRBV9 with TRBJ2-1; D perhaps matches TRBD1 (5 bases). The length of the CDR3 is 12 residues. The V gene's germline CDR1 is SGDLS and CDR2 YYNGEE. Trimming shortened V by 5 bases and J by 5 bases, and 8 bases separated the two germline ends. The entire variable domain, with the rest obtained from reference TRBV9 and TRBJ2-1, is as follows: DSGVTQTPKHLITATGQRVTLRCSPRSGDLSVYWYQQSLDQGLQFLIQYYNGEERAKGNILERFSAQQFPDLHSELNLSSLELGDSALYFCASSEQDNEQFFGPGTRLTVL.

V is TRBV30 and J is TRBJ1-5, with D unclear. The CDR3 has 13 residues. CDR1 GTSNPN and CDR2 SVGIG come from the germline V gene (reference sequence). V gave up 3 bases and J gave up 0 bases, with 6 bases separating them. The CDR3 coding sequence is TGTGCCTGGAGACAGACTAGCAATCAGCCCCAGCATTTT. Translated: CAWRQTSNQPQHF.

The V call is TRBV27, the J call TRBJ1-2; tentatively, D is TRBD1 (6 bases). V was trimmed by 8 bases and J by 3 bases, leaving 16 bases between them. Germline V gene lookup returns CDR1 MNHEY and CDR2 SMNVEV (reference sequence). This CDR3 has 14 residues. CDR3 nucleotide sequence: TGTGCCAGCCGATCGGGGGGCTGGGACTATGGCTACACCTTC. As protein: CASRSGGWDYGYTF.

In regard to this clone: At one of its ends the junction is not consistent with the germline gene, which may arise from a read error. The chain has TRBV28 and TRBJ2-7; 11 bases map to TRBD2. CDR1 MDHEN and CDR2 SYDVKM come from the germline V gene. This CDR3 has 14 residues. This CDR3 reads CASRGGTSGYEQYF. CDR3 nucleotides: TGTGCCAGCAGGGGAGGGACTAGCGGCTACGAGCAGTACTTT.

This rearrangement joins TRBV29-1 to TRBJ2-3; the D gene is possibly TRBD2 (6 bases). CDR1 is SQVTM and CDR2 is ANQGSEA in the germline V gene. This CDR3 is 12 amino acids long. The CDR3 DNA reads TGCTCAGGAGGGCTTAGCACAGATACGCAGTATTTT. Translated, it gives CSGGLSTDTQYF.

This clone was counted between two and nine times. V and J are TRBV7-9 and TRBJ1-1; TRBD1 might be the D (5 bases). Germline CDR1 reads SEHNR; CDR2 reads FQNEAQ (reference sequence). This CDR3 has 15 residues. Trimming removed 5 bases from V and 2 bases from J, with 15 bases in between. CDR3 protein: CASSGKGWANTEAFF. CDR3 DNA: TGTGCCAGCAGCGGGAAGGGGTGGGCCAACACTGAAGCTTTCTTT.